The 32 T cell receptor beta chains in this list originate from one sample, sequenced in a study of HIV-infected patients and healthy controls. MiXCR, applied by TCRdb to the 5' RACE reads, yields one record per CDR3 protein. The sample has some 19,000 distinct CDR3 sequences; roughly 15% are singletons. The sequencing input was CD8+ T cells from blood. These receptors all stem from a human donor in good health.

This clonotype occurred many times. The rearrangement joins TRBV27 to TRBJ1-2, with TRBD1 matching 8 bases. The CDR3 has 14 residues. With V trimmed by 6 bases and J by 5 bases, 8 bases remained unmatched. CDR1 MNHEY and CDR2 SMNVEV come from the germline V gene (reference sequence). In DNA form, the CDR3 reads TGTGCCAGCAGCAAGACAGGGGTCGGTTATGGCTACACCTTC. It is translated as CASSKTGVGYGYTF.

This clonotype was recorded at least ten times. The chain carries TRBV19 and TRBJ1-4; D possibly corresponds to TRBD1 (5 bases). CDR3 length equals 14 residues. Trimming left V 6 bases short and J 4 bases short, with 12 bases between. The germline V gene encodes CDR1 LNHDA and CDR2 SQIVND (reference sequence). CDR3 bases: TGTGCCAGTAGCAGCCGGGACGGTAATGAAAAACTGTTTTTT. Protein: CASSSRDGNEKLFF.

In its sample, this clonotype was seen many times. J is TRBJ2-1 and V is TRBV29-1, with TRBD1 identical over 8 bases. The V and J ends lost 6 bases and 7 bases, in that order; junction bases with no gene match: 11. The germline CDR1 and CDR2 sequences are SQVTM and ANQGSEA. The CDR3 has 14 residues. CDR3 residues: CSVSGTGSLNEQFF. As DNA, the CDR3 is TGCAGCGTCTCCGGGACAGGTAGTTTAAATGAGCAGTTCTTC.

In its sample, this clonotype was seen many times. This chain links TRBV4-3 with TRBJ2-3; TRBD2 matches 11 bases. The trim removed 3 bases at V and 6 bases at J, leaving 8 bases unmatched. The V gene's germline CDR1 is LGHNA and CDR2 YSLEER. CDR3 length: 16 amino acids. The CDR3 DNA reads TGCGCCAGCAGCCAGTCACTAGCGGGGGAAGGGGATACGCAGTATTTT. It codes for CASSQSLAGEGDTQYF.

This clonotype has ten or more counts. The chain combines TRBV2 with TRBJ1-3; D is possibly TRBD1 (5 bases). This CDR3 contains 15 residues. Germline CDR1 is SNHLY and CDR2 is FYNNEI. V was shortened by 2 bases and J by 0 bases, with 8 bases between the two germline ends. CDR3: CASSESTASGNTIYF. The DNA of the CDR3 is TGTGCCAGCAGTGAATCGACAGCCTCTGGAAACACCATATATTTT.

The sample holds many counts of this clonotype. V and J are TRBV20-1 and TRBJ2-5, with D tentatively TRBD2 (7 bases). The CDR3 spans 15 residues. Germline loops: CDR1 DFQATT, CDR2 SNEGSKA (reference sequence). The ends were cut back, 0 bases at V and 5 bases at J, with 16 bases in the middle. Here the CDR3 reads CSARDSAGALETQYF. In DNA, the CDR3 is TGCAGTGCTAGAGATAGTGCGGGGGCTCTGGAGACCCAGTACTTC.

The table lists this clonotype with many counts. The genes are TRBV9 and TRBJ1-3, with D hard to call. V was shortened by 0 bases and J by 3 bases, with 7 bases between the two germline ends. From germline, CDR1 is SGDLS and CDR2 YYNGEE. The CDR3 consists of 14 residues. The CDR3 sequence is CASSVAGYGNTIYF. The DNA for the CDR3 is TGTGCCAGCAGCGTAGCGGGGTATGGAAACACCATATATTTT.

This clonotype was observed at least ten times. DNA of the CDR3: TGTGCCACCAGCGGGACAGACCCCCTTCAGCCCCAGCATTTT. It codes for CATSGTDPLQPQHF. This rearrangement joins TRBV24-1 to TRBJ1-5; 7 bases are a match to TRBD1. Germline trimming cut 7 bases from V and 6 bases from J; bases unmatched to any gene: 8. Germline V gives CDR1 KGHDR, CDR2 SFDVKD. This CDR3 spans 14 amino acids.

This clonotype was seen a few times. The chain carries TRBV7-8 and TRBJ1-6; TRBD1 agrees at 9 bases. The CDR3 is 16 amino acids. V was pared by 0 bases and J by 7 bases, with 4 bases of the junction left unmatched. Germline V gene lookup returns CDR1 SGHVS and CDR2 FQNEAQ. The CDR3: CASSLAGTGKNSPLHF. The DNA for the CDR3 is TGTGCCAGCAGCTTAGCGGGGACAGGGAAGAATTCACCCCTCCACTTT.

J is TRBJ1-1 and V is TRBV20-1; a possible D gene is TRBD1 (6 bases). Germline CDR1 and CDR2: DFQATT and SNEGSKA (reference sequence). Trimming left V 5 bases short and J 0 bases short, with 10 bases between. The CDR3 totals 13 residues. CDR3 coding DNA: TGCAGTGCTGGGGGGCTCCTGAACACTGAAGCTTTCTTT. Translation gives CSAGGLLNTEAFF.

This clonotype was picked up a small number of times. The CDR3 DNA sequence: TGTGCCACTTTCCCCGGGACGCCGAACTCCTACAATGAGCAGTTCTTC. Protein: CATFPGTPNSYNEQFF. The rearrangement links TRBV5-4 to TRBJ2-1, with D perhaps assigned TRBD1 or TRBD2 (5 bases each). Per germline, CDR1 SGHNT and CDR2 YYREEE (reference sequence). The CDR3 contains 16 residues. The V gene lost 9 bases and the J gene lost 0 bases, with 19 bases spanning the gap.

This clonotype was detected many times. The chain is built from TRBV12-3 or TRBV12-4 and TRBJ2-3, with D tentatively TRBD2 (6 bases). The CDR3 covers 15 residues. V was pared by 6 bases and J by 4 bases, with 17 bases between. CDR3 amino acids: CASSPGGDGADTQYF. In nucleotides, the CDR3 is TGTGCCAGCAGCCCCGGAGGGGATGGGGCAGATACGCAGTATTTT.

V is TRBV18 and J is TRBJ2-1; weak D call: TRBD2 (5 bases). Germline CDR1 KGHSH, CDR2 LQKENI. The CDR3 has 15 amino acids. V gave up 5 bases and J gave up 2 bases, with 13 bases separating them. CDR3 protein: CASSSGTYTYNEQFF. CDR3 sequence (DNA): TGTGCCAGCTCATCGGGAACATACACCTACAATGAGCAGTTCTTC.

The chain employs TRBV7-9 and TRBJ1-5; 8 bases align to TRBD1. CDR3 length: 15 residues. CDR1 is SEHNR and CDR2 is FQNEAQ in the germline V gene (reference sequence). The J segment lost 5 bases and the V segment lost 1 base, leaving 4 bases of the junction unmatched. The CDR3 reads CASSLGTGGDQPQHF. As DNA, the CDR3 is TGTGCCAGCAGCTTAGGAACAGGGGGGGATCAGCCCCAGCATTTT.

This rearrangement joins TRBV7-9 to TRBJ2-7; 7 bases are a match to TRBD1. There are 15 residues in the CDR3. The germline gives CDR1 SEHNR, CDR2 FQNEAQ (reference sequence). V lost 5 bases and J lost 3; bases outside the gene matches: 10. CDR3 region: CASSPRTGRVYEQYF. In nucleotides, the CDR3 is TGTGCCAGCAGCCCCCGGACAGGTAGAGTCTACGAGCAGTACTTC.

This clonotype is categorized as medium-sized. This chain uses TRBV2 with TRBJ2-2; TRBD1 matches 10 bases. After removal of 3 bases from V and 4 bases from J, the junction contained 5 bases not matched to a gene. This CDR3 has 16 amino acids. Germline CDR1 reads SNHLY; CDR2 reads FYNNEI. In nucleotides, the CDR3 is TGTGCCAGCAGTGACCCGGGACAGGGGCTCACCGGGGAGCTGTTTTTT. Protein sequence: CASSDPGQGLTGELFF.

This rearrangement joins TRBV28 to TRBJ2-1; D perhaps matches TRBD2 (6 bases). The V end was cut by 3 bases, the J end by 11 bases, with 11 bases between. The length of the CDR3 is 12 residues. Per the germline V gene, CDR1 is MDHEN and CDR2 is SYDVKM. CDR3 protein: CASSFSAGKQFF. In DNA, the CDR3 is TGTGCCAGCAGTTTCTCGGCGGGAAAGCAGTTCTTC.

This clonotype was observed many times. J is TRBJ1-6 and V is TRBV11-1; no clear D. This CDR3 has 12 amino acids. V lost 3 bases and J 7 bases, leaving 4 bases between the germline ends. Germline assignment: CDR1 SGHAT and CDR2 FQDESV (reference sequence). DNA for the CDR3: TGTGCCAGCAGCTTGGGAAATTCACCCCTCCACTTT. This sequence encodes CASSLGNSPLHF. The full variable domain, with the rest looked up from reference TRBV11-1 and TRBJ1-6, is EAEVAQSPRYKITEKSQAVAFWCDPISGHATLYWYRQILGQGPELLVQFQDESVVDDSQLPKDRFSAERLKGVDSTLKIQPAELGDSAMYLCASSLGNSPLHFGNGTRLTVT.

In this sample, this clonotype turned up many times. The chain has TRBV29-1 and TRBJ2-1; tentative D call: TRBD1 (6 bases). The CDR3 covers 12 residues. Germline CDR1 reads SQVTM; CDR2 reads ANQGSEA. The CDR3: CASRGLYNEQFF. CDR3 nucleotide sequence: TGCGCGTCCAGGGGCCTTTACAATGAGCAGTTCTTC.

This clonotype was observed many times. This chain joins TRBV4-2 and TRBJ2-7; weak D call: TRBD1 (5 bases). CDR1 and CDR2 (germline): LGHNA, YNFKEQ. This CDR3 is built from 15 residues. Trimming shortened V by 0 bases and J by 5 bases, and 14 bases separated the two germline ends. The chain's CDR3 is CASSQDKWVGDEQYF. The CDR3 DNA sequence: TGTGCCAGCAGCCAAGATAAATGGGTAGGGGACGAGCAGTACTTC.

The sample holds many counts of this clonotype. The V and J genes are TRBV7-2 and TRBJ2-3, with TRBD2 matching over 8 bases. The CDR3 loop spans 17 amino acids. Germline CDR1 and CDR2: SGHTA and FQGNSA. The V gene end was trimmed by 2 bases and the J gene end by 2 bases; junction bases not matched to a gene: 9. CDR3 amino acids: CASSLRTSLRSTDTQYF. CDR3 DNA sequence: TGTGCCAGCAGCTTACGGACTAGCCTTCGGTCCACAGATACGCAGTATTTT.

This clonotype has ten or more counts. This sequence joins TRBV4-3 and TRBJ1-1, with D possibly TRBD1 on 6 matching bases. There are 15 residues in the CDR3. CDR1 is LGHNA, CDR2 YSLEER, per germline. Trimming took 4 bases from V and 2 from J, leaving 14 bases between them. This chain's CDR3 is CASSRTDQFNTEAFF. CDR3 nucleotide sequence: TGCGCCAGCAGCCGGACAGACCAATTTAACACTGAAGCTTTCTTT.

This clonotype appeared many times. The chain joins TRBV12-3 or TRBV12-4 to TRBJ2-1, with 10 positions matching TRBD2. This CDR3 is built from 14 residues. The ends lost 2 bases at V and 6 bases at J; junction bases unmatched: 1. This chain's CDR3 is CASSLRLAGNEQFF. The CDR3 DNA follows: TGTGCCAGCAGTTTACGACTAGCGGGCAATGAGCAGTTCTTC.

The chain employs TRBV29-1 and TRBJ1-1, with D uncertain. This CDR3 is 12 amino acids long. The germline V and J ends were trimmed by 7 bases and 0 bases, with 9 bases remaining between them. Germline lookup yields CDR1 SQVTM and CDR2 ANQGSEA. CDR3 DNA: TGCAGCGCTCTCGTGGTGAACACTGAAGCTTTCTTT. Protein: CSALVVNTEAFF.

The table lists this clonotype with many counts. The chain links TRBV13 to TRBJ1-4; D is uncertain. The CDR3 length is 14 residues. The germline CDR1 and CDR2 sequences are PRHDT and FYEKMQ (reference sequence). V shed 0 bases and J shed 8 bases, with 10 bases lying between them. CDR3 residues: CASSLGLPGEKLFF. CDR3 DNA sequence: TGTGCCAGCAGCTTAGGTCTCCCGGGCGAAAAACTGTTTTTT.

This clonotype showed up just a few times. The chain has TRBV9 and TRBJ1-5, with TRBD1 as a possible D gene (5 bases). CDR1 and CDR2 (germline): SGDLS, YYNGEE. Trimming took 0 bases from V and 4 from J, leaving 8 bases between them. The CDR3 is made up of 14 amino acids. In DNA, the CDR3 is TGTGCCAGCAGCGTAGGGGGACGGAATCAGCCCCAGCATTTT. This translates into CASSVGGRNQPQHF.

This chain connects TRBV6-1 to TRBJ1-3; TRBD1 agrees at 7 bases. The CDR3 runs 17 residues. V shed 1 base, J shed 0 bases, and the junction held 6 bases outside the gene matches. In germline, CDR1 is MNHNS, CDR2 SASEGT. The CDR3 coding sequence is TGTGCCAGCAGTGAAGTCCTAGGGGGCGGCTCTGGAAACACCATATATTTT. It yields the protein CASSEVLGGGSGNTIYF.

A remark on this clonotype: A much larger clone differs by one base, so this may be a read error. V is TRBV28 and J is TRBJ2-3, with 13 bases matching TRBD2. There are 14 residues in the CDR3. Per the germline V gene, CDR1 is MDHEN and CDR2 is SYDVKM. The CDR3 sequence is CATSGGLDTDTQYF. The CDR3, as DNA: TGTGCGACTAGCGGGGGGTTGGACACAGATACGCAGTATTTT.

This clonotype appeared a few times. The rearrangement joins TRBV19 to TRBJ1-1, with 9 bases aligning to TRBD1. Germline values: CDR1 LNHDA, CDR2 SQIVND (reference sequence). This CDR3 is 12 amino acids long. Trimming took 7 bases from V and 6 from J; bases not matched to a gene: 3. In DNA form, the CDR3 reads TGTGCCAGTAATACAGGGGGCCCTGAAGCTTTCTTT. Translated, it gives CASNTGGPEAFF.

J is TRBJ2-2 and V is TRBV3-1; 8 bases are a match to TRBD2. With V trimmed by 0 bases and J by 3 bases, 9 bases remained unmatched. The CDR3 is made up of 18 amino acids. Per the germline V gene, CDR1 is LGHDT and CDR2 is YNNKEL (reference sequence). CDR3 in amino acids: CASSQESELAEDTGELFF. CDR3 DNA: TGTGCCAGCAGCCAAGAGTCGGAACTAGCGGAAGACACCGGGGAGCTGTTTTTT.

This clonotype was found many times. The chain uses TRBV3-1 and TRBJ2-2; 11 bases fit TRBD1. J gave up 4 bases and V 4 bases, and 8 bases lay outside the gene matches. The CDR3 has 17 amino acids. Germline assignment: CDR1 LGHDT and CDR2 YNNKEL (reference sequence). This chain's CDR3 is CASSPPSGTGGTGELFF. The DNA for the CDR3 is TGTGCCAGCAGCCCCCCCTCCGGGACAGGGGGCACCGGGGAGCTGTTTTTT.

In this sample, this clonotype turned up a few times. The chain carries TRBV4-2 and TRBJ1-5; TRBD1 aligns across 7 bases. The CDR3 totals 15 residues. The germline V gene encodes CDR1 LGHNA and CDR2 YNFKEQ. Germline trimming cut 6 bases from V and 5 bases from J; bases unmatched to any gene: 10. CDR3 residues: CASRGDTGDDQPQHF. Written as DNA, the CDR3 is TGTGCCAGCAGGGGTGACACAGGGGACGATCAGCCCCAGCATTTT.